These 22 T cell receptor beta chains were sequenced from one sample in a study of T-cell reconstitution after alpha-beta-depleted transplantation in children. Unique molecular identifiers tagged the TCRbeta library. One entry per CDR3 protein results from TCRdb running MiXCR on the PCR reads. Among hundreds of thousands of distinct CDR3 sequences, approximately 14% were seen once, and the ten largest hold 0.79%. Material: PBMCs, obtained before TCRalphabeta/CD19-depleted stem cell transplant. Receptor source: a girl aged 2-15 years with congenital amegakaryocytic thrombocytopenia, due to receive a stem cell transplant.

This clonotype occurred many times. The chain employs TRBV20-1 and TRBJ1-5; no definite D call. The V gene lost 0 bases and the J gene lost 2 bases, with 8 bases spanning the gap. From germline, CDR1 is DFQATT and CDR2 SNEGSKA (reference sequence). The CDR3 runs to 14 residues. The CDR3 nucleotides read TGCAGTGCTAGAGATAGAAGGGGCAATCAGCCCCAGCATTTT. This gives the protein CSARDRRGNQPQHF.

On this clonotype itself: It may be a read error: a sequence one base away is much more abundant. This sequence joins TRBV20-1 and TRBJ2-1; the match to TRBD1 covers 7 bases. The length of the CDR3 is 14 residues. Per germline, CDR1 DFQATT and CDR2 SNEGSKA (reference sequence). The CDR3 DNA reads TGCTGTGTTGTCCGGGACAGAGTCTACAATGAGCAGTTCTTC. Protein: CCVVRDRVYNEQFF.

This clonotype has a count of ten or more. The chain couples TRBV20-1 to TRBJ2-1; D not resolved. The CDR3 is made up of 14 amino acids. CDR1 DFQATT and CDR2 SNEGSKA come from the germline V gene (reference sequence). V dropped 0 bases and J dropped 0 bases, with 6 bases sitting between them. CDR3 coding DNA: TGCAGTGCTAGAGATTGGGCCTCCTACAATGAGCAGTTCTTC. Its translation is CSARDWASYNEQFF.

This clonotype has at least ten counts. V is TRBV20-1 and J is TRBJ2-3; no reliable D call. Trimming took 1 base from V and 9 from J, leaving 14 bases between them. CDR3 length: 13 residues. Germline V gene lookup returns CDR1 DFQATT and CDR2 SNEGSKA (reference sequence). The CDR3, as DNA: TGCAGTGCTAGAGGTAACAGAGAGTGGACGCAGTATTTT. Translating gives CSARGNREWTQYF.

The chain carries TRBV10-3 and TRBJ2-1; D is possibly TRBD2 (5 bases). Germline CDR1 is ENHRY and CDR2 is SYGVKD. The CDR3 has 17 amino acids. V dropped 5 bases and J dropped 0 bases, with 17 bases sitting between them. CDR3 nucleotide sequence: TGTGCCATCAGTCTAAGCGGTGGCTCCAGCTCCTACAATGAGCAGTTCTTC. This encodes CAISLSGGSSSYNEQFF.

The chain uses TRBV27 and TRBJ2-3, with 8 bases aligning to TRBD2. In germline, CDR1 is MNHEY, CDR2 SMNVEV (reference sequence). Unmatched junction bases numbered 7, after V lost 0 bases and J lost 2 bases. The CDR3 spans 17 residues. In DNA form, the CDR3 reads TGTGCCAGCAGTTTATCGAGCGGGAGATATTACACAGATACGCAGTATTTT. Its translation: CASSLSSGRYYTDTQYF.

The genes are TRBV6-5 and TRBJ2-2; D uncertain. The CDR3 spans 14 residues. Germline lookup yields CDR1 MNHEY and CDR2 SVGAGI. The V end was cut by 1 base, the J end by 1 base, with 4 bases between. CDR3 region: CASSYFKNTGELFF. In DNA, the CDR3 is TGTGCCAGCAGTTACTTCAAGAACACCGGGGAGCTGTTTTTT.

CDR3 bases: TGTGCCAGCAGTGAAGGGGTCGGGAATATGAACACTGAAGCTTTCTTT. Amino acids: CASSEGVGNMNTEAFF. The J gene is TRBJ1-1, the V gene TRBV6-1; no reliable D call. Germline V CDR1 and CDR2: MNHNS, SASEGT. This CDR3 is 16 amino acids long. V gave up 1 base and J gave up 0 bases, with 12 bases separating them.

This clonotype was detected only a few times. The V and J genes are TRBV7-8 and TRBJ2-7, with unresolved D. Trimming stripped 5 bases from V and 2 bases from J, with 22 bases between. The CDR3 has 17 residues. CDR1 and CDR2 from the germline V gene are SGHVS and FQNEAQ. The CDR3 is CASSTWSGSVRTYEQYF. The CDR3 DNA is TGTGCCAGCAGCACTTGGTCTGGGTCGGTCCGAACCTACGAGCAGTACTTC.

This clonotype was detected only a few times. The chain carries TRBV19 and TRBJ2-7, with D perhaps matching TRBD2 (5 bases). CDR3 size: 14 residues. Trimming shortened V by 7 bases and J by 0 bases, and 13 bases separated the two germline ends. Germline-derived CDR1 and CDR2 are LNHDA and SQIVND (reference sequence). CDR3: CASNTAGSSYEQYF. The CDR3 DNA reads as TGTGCCAGTAACACTGCGGGTAGCTCCTACGAGCAGTACTTC.

This clonotype was counted many times. The chain is built from TRBV29-1 and TRBJ2-6; D remains ambiguous. CDR1 is SQVTM and CDR2 is ANQGSEA in the germline V gene. V was pared by 4 bases and J by 1 base, with 5 bases between. CDR3 length: 13 residues. This CDR3 is CSVAGSGANVLTF. CDR3 sequence (DNA): TGCAGCGTTGCTGGATCTGGGGCCAACGTCCTGACTTTC.

This clonotype was counted ten times or more. The rearrangement joins TRBV5-1 to TRBJ1-1; 8 bases map to TRBD1. The germline V gene has CDR1 SGHRS and CDR2 YFSETQ. This CDR3 is 14 amino acids long. The trim removed 6 bases at V and 3 bases at J, leaving 7 bases unmatched. The CDR3 loop reads CASTQGVRDTEAFF. As DNA, the CDR3 is TGCGCCAGCACACAGGGGGTCCGGGACACTGAAGCTTTCTTT. Drawing the rest from reference TRBV5-1 and TRBJ1-1, the complete variable domain is KAGVTQTPRYLIKTRGQQVTLSCSPISGHRSVSWYQQTPGQGLQFLFEYFSETQRNKGNFPGRFSGRQFSNSRSEMNVSTLELGDSALYLCASTQGVRDTEAFFGQGTRLTVV.

As for this clonotype: It is likely a read error, because the conserved phenylalanine at the end of the CDR3 is missing. The chain links TRBV30 to TRBJ2-3; 10 nucleotides match TRBD1. The germline gives CDR1 GTSNPN, CDR2 SVGIG (reference sequence). This CDR3 contains 17 residues. Trimming took 4 bases from V and 5 from J; bases not matched to a gene: 15. The CDR3 coding sequence is TGTGCCTGGACCTTTCGGCTGGGACAGGGGTGGATAGATACGCAGTATCTT. Its translation: CAWTFRLGQGWIDTQYL.

This clonotype has only a few counts. The chain recombines TRBV12-3 or TRBV12-4 with TRBJ2-6, with D perhaps being TRBD1 or TRBD2 (6 bases each). V lost 4 bases and J 0 bases, leaving 10 bases between the germline ends. CDR3 length equals 16 residues. The CDR3 here is CASSWRGHSGANVLTF. The CDR3 DNA is TGTGCCAGCAGTTGGAGGGGACACTCTGGGGCCAACGTCCTGACTTTC.

This clonotype was found many times. The CDR3 DNA reads TGTGCCAGCAGTTACTCCGCAGGGGCGGGGAATCAGCCCCAGCATTTT. Protein sequence: CASSYSAGAGNQPQHF. V is TRBV6-5 and J is TRBJ1-5; tentative D call: TRBD1 (6 bases). This CDR3 has 16 amino acids. V lost 0 bases to trimming and J lost 4 bases, with 13 bases between them. Germline CDR1 and CDR2: MNHEY and SVGAGI.

There are many counts of this clonotype. J is TRBJ2-7 and V is TRBV12-3 or TRBV12-4, with TRBD2 matching over 8 bases. The length of the CDR3 is 15 residues. J was trimmed by 4 bases and V by 6 bases; bases with no gene match: 11. CDR3 region: CASSFRAGDRYEQYF. CDR3 nucleotides: TGTGCCAGCAGCTTCCGAGCGGGAGATCGATACGAGCAGTACTTC.

This clonotype occurred many times. The chain carries TRBV5-1 and TRBJ1-2; D remains unclear. From germline, CDR1 is SGHRS and CDR2 YFSETQ. The CDR3 is 13 amino acids. Trimming removed 1 base at V and 6 bases at J, with 10 bases between. The CDR3 here is CASSLFSTNGYTF. The CDR3 DNA sequence: TGCGCCAGCAGCTTGTTTTCGACAAATGGCTACACCTTC.

This clonotype came up a few times. V gene TRBV20-1 combines with J gene TRBJ2-7, with 10 bases identical to TRBD1. Germline loops: CDR1 DFQATT, CDR2 SNEGSKA (reference sequence). The ends lost 4 bases at V and 4 bases at J; junction bases unmatched: 7. This CDR3 region has 14 residues. The DNA of the CDR3 is TGCAGTGCTAAACATCCGGGACAGGGGTACGAGCAGTACTTC. Its protein is CSAKHPGQGYEQYF.

This clonotype is a singleton in its sample. The chain carries TRBV10-3 and TRBJ2-1; 11 positions agree with TRBD2. Germline-derived CDR1 and CDR2 are ENHRY and SYGVKD. J gave up 0 bases and V 2 bases, and 9 bases lay outside the gene matches. CDR3 length: 19 residues. The CDR3 sequence is CAISEGLAGGSYSYNEQFF. In DNA, the CDR3 is TGTGCCATCAGTGAGGGGCTAGCGGGAGGCTCTTACTCCTACAATGAGCAGTTCTTC.

This clonotype was found many times. The rearrangement links TRBV5-1 to TRBJ1-1, with unresolved D. Per the germline V gene, CDR1 is SGHRS and CDR2 is YFSETQ. The CDR3 runs to 16 residues. Trimming removed 3 bases from V and 0 bases from J, with 15 bases in between. The CDR3 nucleotides are TGCGCCAGCAGCTCCTTTAACGGGGTCATGAACACTGAAGCTTTCTTT. Amino acids: CASSSFNGVMNTEAFF.

Comments on this clonotype: A read error is possible here, since a much larger clone lies one base away. This sequence joins TRBV12-3 or TRBV12-4 and TRBJ2-1; a possible D gene is TRBD1 (6 bases). Trimming removed 7 bases at V and 7 bases at J, with 11 bases between. The CDR3 length is 12 residues. CDR3 protein: CASTLDRNEQFF. In nucleotides, the CDR3 is TGTGCCAGCACCCTAGACAGGAATGAGCAGTTCTTC.

Regarding this clonotype: This may be a read error: a much more frequent sequence differs by one nucleotide. The chain uses TRBV4-1 and TRBJ2-1; D is ambiguous. CDR3 length: 15 amino acids. CDR1 and CDR2 (germline): MGHRA, YSYEKL. Deletions cut 2 bases from V and 12 bases from J, with 20 bases between. CDR3 sequence (DNA): TGCGCCAGCAGCCAATTTACTTCTAGGCCTCGTGTGCAGTTCTTC. It translates to CASSQFTSRPRVQFF.